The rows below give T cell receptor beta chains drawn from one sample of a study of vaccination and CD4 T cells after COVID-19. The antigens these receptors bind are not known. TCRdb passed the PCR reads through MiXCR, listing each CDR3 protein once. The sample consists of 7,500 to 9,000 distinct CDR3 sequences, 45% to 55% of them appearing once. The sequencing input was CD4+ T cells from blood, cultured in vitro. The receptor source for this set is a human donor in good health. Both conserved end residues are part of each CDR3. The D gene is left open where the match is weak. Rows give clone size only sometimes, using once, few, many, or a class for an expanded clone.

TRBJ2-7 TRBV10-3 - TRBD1 CAISPAGTGYPYEQYF TGTGCCATCAGTCCAGCCGGGACAGGGTACCCCTACGAGCAGTACTTC
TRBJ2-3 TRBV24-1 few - CATSDYPLTDTQYF TGTGCCACCAGTGACTACCCATTAACAGATACGCAGTATTTT
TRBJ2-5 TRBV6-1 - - CASSRRMGTDETQYF TGTGCCAGCAGCCGGCGCATGGGGACGGATGAGACCCAGTACTTC
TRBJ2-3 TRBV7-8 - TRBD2 CASSLASGGQDTQYF TGTGCCAGCAGCTTAGCTAGCGGGGGGCAGGATACGCAGTATTTT
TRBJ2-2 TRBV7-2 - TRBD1 CASSPRGGQGANTGELFF TGTGCCAGCAGCCCCAGGGGCGGGCAGGGGGCGAACACCGGGGAGCTGTTTTTT
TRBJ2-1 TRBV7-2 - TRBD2 CASSLASGGRYNEQFF TGTGCCAGCAGCTTAGCTAGCGGGGGGAGGTACAATGAGCAGTTCTTC
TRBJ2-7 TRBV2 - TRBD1 CASSDRDRGTYEQYF TGTGCCAGCAGTGACCGGGACAGGGGGACCTACGAGCAGTACTTC
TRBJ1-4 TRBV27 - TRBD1 CASSFRGTGDEKLFF TGTGCCAGCAGTTTCAGGGGGACAGGTGACGAAAAACTGTTTTTT
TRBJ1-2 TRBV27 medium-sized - CASSLYPGQGSGYTF TGTGCCAGCAGTTTATACCCCGGCCAGGGTTCGGGCTACACCTTC
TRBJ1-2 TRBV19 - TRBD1 CASSITRTGTNGYTF TGTGCCAGTAGTATTACCCGGACAGGGACGAATGGCTACACCTTC
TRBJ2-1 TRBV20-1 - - CSARDQGLREQFF TGCAGTGCTAGAGATCAGGGCCTCAGGGAGCAGTTCTTC
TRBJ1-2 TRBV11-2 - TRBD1 CASSSGGQGWGYGYTF TGTGCCAGCAGCTCTGGAGGACAGGGGTGGGGGTATGGCTACACCTTC
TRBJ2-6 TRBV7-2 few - CASSPREQGPFSGANVLTF TGTGCCAGCAGCCCACGCGAACAGGGACCTTTCTCTGGGGCCAACGTCCTGACTTTC
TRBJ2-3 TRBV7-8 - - CAMYTDTQYF TGTGCCATGTACACAGATACGCAGTATTTT
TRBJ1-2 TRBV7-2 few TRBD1 CASSLGQGTGSNYGYTF TGTGCCAGCAGCTTAGGACAGGGGACAGGTTCTAACTATGGCTACACCTTC
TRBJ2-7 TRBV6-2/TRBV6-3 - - CASSYLHSGEQYF TGTGCCAGCAGTTACTTACATTCCGGCGAGCAGTACTTC